Listed below are T cell receptor beta chains from one sample, sequenced in a study of blood T cell repertoires in COVID-19. Some clones are missing from TCRdb's copy, which holds only in-frame ones; the method was immunoSEQ multiplex PCR. Counted here are some 340,000 clones, around 87% occurring once; the ten biggest clones make up under 5.5%. Sequenced sample: PBMCs or T cells enriched from blood (not recorded which). The source is a woman in her thirties who had recovered from COVID-19. CDR3s include the opening cysteine and the closing phenylalanine or tryptophan. The order of the fields is clone size, J gene, D gene, V gene, CDR3 protein, CDR3 DNA. A D gene is named only where the DNA matches it firmly. A row's size may be missing; if present it is once, few, many or a size class.

>NA|TRBJ1-4|NA|TRBV6-5
CASQGSNEKLFF
TGTGCCAGCCAGGGTTCTAATGAAAAACTGTTTTTT
>NA|TRBJ2-7|TRBD1|TRBV7-9
CASSLSMTGRSYEQYF
TGTGCCAGCAGCCTATCAATGACAGGGAGATCCTACGAGCAGTACTTC
>NA|TRBJ1-1|NA|TRBV5-1
CASSLTGPTEAFF
TGCGCCAGCAGCCTGACAGGACCCACTGAAGCTTTCTTT
>NA|TRBJ1-5|TRBD1|TRBV19
CASSNRQGASNQPQHF
TGTGCCAGTAGTAACCGACAGGGGGCTAGCAATCAGCCCCAGCATTTT
>NA|TRBJ1-6|NA|TRBV7-9
CASSPPWTISSYNSPLHF
TGTGCCAGCAGCCCGCCCTGGACAATTAGCTCCTATAATTCACCCCTCCACTTT
>NA|TRBJ2-2|TRBD2|TRBV5-4
CASSLRGGASGELFF
TGTGCCAGCAGCTTACGCGGGGGGGCGTCCGGGGAGCTGTTTTTT
>once|TRBJ1-3|NA|TRBV10-3
CAISESRGSGNTIYF
TGTGCCATCAGTGAGTCGCGAGGTTCTGGAAACACCATATATTTT
>NA|TRBJ2-5|NA|TRBV2
CASSEGSPQETQYF
TGTGCCAGCAGTGAGGGCAGCCCACAAGAGACCCAGTACTTC
>NA|TRBJ2-1|TRBD2|TRBV6-5
CASSYSSGASDEQFF
TGTGCCAGCAGTTACTCTAGCGGGGCGTCCGATGAGCAGTTCTTC
>NA|TRBJ1-2|NA|TRBV10-3
CAISDRQSGYTF
TGTGCCATCAGTGACAGACAGAGCGGCTACACCTTC
>NA|TRBJ1-1|NA|TRBV7-9
CASSKTKHNTEAFF
TGTGCCAGCAGCAAAACCAAGCATAACACTGAAGCTTTCTTT
>once|TRBJ2-1|NA|TRBV4-2
CASSQDRGRGGPNEQFF
TGTGCCAGCAGCCAAGATAGAGGCAGGGGTGGCCCCAATGAGCAGTTCTTC
>NA|TRBJ2-5|TRBD2|TRBV7-3
CASSPRAGVGETQYF
TGTGCCAGCAGTCCTCGAGCGGGGGTTGGCGAGACCCAGTACTTC
>NA|TRBJ2-2|NA|TRBV11-3
CASSRDNQLGELFF
TGTGCCAGCAGCCGGGACAACCAACTCGGGGAGCTGTTTTTT
>NA|TRBJ1-2|NA|TRBV7-9
CASSYVGGGGGYTF
TGTGCCAGCAGTTACGTTGGGGGAGGAGGAGGCTACACCTTC
>NA|TRBJ1-1|TRBD1|TRBV6-5
CASSYQGAAEAFF
TGTGCCAGCAGTTACCAGGGGGCTGCTGAAGCTTTCTTT
>NA|TRBJ2-2|TRBD1|TRBV5-1
CASSSRQGHTNTGELFF
TGCGCCAGCAGCTCCCGACAGGGGCACACGAACACCGGGGAGCTGTTTTTT
>NA|TRBJ2-5|NA|TRBV6-5
CATGPPQETQYF
TGTGCCACAGGCCCTCCTCAAGAGACCCAGTACTTC
>NA|TRBJ1-6|TRBD1|TRBV5-1
CASSLGGTDNSPLHF
TGCGCCAGCAGCTTGGGGGGGACAGACAATTCACCCCTCCACTTT
>NA|TRBJ1-5|NA|TRBV5-6
CASSPWGVDEEQPQHF
TGTGCCAGCAGCCCTTGGGGGGTTGATGAGGAACAGCCCCAGCATTTT
>NA|TRBJ1-1|NA|TRBV28
CATARGGLEAFF
TGTGCCACCGCTAGGGGGGGCCTCGAAGCTTTCTTT
>NA|TRBJ1-2|NA|TRBV6-5
CASSQKGTSGEGYTF
TGTGCCAGCAGTCAAAAGGGGACATCGGGCGAGGGCTACACCTTC